This T cell receptor beta chain stems from a study of blood T cell repertoires in COVID-19 (TCRdb year 2020). Describing the broader study: Samples covering the acute and convalescent phases of COVID-19 were provided by collaborators in the United States, Italy and Spain. The material from the prospective study consisted of cDNA or gDNA derived from T cells, B-cell-depleted T cells, or PBMCs. Deeply sampled blood TCRbeta repertoires from subjects exposed to, actively infected with, or recovered from COVID-19 were included in the dataset. The repertoires were released in a freely available public database meant as a resource for research on the immune response to SARS-CoV-2. Samples came from the ongoing ImmuneRACE study (first 160 participants) plus 1,254 subjects from 6 global collaborators. Sample metadata almost always included a de-identified subject ID, COVID-19 status, age in years and sex. HLA class I and class II types, where available, came from metadata supplied by the sample provider rather than from assay-based typing. General study outcomes and caveats: Clinical and demographic metadata were provided uncurated, with the amount varying by source and participant.

TCRbeta CDR3 regions were amplified from genomic DNA by means of the immunoSEQ Assay, a bias-controlled multiplex PCR. On the study's bioinformatics: The number of nucleated cells in each sample was estimated from the amplification of reference gene primers within the assay. Sequence reads were collapsed and filtered to measure the absolute abundance of every unique TCRbeta CDR3 rearrangement. For each sample, productive Simpson clonality was calculated by taking the square root of Simpson's diversity index across productive rearrangements. Held by TCRdb, this immuneACCESS table contains in-frame sequences only and omits some clones. Under half of the omission traces to an unresolved V gene where checked; the cause of the rest is unknown. V, J and clone size are taken as reported in that table, and D and trimming were inferred from the DNA itself. The sample contains approximately 330,000 clones, approximately 88% of them found a single time. The leading ten clones occupy roughly a tenth of the sample.

One collaborating source in Seattle enrolled patients during active infection and followed them longitudinally through the course of disease. Collaborating institutions collected whole blood in K2EDTA tubes following their own protocols. For TCRbeta analysis, collaborators shipped samples as frozen whole blood, isolated PBMCs, or DNA extracted from either of those sample types. Concerning this clone itself: What this receptor recognizes is not known. The sample holds no much larger clone one base away, and base qualities are not on file.

The clonotype originates from a man in his thirties or forties with COVID-19, enrolled during active disease. Sequenced input: peripheral blood.

At the DNA level, the sequence is TGTGCCTGGAGTGTACACGAGGGACTTGGCTACACCTTC. Its translation reads: CAWSVHEGLGYTF. The sequence joins TRBV30 to TRBJ1-2; perhaps TRBD1 is the D gene, with 5 bases matching. Including the terminal cysteine and phenylalanine, the CDR3 comprises 13 residues. The CDR3 DNA has 39 bases and is translated from base 1. Trimming takes 0 bases from V and 7 bases from J, and the germline ends sit 12 bases apart. The germline V gene (reference sequence) provides CDR1 GTSNPN and CDR2 SVGIG.